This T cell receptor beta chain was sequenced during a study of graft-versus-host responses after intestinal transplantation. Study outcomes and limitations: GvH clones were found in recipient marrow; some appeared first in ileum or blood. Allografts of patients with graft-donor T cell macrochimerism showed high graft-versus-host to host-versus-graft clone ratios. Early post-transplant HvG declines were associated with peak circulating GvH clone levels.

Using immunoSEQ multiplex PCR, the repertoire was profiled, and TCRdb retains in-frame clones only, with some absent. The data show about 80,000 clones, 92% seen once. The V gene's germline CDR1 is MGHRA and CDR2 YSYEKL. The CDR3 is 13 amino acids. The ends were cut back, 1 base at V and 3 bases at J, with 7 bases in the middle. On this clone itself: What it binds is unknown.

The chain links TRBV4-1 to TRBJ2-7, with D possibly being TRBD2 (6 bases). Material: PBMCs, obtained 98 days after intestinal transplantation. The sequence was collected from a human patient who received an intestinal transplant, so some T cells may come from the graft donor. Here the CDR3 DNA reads TGCGCCAGCAGCCAAGGACTAGACTACGAGCAGTACTTC. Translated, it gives CASSQGLDYEQYF.